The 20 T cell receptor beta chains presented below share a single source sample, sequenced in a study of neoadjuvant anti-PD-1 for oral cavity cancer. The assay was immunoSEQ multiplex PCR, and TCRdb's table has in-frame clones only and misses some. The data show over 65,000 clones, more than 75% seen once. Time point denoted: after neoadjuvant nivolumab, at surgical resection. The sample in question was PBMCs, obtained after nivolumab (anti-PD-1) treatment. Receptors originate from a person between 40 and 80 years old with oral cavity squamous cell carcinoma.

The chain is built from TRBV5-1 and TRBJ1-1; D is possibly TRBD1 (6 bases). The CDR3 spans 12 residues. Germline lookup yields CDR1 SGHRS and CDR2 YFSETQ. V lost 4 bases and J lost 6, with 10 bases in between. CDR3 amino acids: CASSQTGAEAFF. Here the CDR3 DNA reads TGCGCCAGCAGCCAGACAGGCGCTGAAGCTTTCTTT.

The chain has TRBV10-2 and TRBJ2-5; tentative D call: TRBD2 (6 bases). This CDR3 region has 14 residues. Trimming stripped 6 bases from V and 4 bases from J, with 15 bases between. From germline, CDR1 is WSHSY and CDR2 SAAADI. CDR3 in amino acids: CASRGPGEGETQYF. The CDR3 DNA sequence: TGCGCCAGCAGAGGGCCGGGAGAAGGAGAGACCCAGTACTTC.

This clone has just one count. The chain's CDR3 is CASSSATGTGGTNQPQHF. CDR3 DNA sequence: TGTGCCAGCAGCTCTGCAACCGGGACAGGGGGGACCAATCAGCCCCAGCATTTT. The V and J genes are TRBV7-9 and TRBJ1-5, with TRBD1 matching 11 bases. V lost 4 bases and J lost 3; bases outside the gene matches: 11. Germline-derived CDR1 and CDR2 are SEHNR and FQNEAQ (reference sequence). The CDR3 has 18 residues.

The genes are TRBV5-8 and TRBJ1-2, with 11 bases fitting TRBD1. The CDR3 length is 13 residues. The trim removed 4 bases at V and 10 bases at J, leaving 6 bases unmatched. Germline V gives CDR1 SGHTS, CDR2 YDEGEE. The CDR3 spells CASSAGTGGVYTF. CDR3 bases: TGTGCCAGCAGCGCCGGGACAGGGGGGGTCTACACCTTC.

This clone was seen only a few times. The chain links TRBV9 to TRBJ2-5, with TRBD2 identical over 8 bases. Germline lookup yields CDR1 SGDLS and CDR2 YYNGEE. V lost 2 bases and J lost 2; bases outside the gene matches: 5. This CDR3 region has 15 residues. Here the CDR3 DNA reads TGTGCCAGCAGCGTGGGACTAGGGGGGCAAGAGACCCAGTACTTC. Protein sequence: CASSVGLGGQETQYF. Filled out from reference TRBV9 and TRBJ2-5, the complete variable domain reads DSGVTQTPKHLITATGQRVTLRCSPRSGDLSVYWYQQSLDQGLQFLIQYYNGEERAKGNILERFSAQQFPDLHSELNLSSLELGDSALYFCASSVGLGGQETQYFGPGTRLLVL.

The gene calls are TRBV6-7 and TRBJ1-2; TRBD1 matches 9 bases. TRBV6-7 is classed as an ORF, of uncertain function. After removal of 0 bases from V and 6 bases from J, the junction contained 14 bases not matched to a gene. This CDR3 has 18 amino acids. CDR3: CASSYSGGTLTGGDGYTF. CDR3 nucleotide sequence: TGTGCCAGCAGTTACTCCGGAGGGACCCTGACAGGGGGGGATGGCTACACCTTC.

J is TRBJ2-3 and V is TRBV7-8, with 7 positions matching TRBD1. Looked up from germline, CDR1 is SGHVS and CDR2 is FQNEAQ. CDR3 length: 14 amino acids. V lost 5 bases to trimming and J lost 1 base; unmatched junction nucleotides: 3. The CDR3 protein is CASSRGQGTDTQYF. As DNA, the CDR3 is TGTGCCAGCAGCCGAGGACAGGGCACAGATACGCAGTATTTT.

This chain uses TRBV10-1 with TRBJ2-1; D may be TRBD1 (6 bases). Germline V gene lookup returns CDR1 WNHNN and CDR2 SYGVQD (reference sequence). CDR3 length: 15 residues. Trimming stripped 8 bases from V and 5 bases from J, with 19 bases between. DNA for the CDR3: TGCGCCAGCCGAGGTGGGGACACCCACAACAATGAGCAGTTCTTC. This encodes CASRGGDTHNNEQFF.

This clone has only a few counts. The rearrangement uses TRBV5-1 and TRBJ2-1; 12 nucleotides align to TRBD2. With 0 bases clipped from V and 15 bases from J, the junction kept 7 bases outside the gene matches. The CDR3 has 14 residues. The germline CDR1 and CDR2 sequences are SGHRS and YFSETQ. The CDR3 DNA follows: TGCGCCAGCAGCTTGGACCCTAGCGGGAGGGCCGCGTTCTTC. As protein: CASSLDPSGRAAFF.

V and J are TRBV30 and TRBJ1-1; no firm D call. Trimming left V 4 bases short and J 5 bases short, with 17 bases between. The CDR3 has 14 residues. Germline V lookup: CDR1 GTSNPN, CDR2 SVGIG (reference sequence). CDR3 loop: CAWTLSPVGTEAFF. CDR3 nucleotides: TGTGCCTGGACCCTTTCACCGGTCGGGACTGAAGCTTTCTTT. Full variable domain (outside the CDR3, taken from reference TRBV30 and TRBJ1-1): SQTIHQWPATLVQPVGSPLSLECTVEGTSNPNLYWYRQAAGRGLQLLFYSVGIGQISSEVPQNLSASRPQDRQFILSSKKLLLSDSGFYLCAWTLSPVGTEAFFGQGTRLTVV.

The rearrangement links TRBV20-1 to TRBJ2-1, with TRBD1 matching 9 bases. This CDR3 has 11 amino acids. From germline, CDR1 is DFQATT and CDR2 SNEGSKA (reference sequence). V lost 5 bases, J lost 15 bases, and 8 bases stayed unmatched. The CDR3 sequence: CSAETGGHRFF. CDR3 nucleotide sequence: TGCAGTGCTGAAACAGGGGGCCATCGGTTCTTC.

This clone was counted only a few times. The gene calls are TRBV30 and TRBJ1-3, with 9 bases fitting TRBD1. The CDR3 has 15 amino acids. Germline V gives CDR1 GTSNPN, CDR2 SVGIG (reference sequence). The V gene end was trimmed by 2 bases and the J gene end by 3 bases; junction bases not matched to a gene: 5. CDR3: CAWSHRDRDGNTIYF. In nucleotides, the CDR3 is TGTGCCTGGAGTCACCGGGACAGGGATGGAAACACCATATATTTT.

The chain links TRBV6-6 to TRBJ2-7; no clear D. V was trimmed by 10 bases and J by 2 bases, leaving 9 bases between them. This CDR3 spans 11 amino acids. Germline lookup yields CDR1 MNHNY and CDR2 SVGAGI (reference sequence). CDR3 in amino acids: CATKETYEQYF. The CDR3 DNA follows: TGTGCCACGAAGGAAACCTACGAGCAGTACTTC.

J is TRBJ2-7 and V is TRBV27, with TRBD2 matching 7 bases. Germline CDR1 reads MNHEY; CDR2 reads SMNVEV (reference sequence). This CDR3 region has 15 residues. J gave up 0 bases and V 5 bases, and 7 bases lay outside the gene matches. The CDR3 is CASSIGREGSYEQYF. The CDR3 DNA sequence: TGTGCCAGCAGTATAGGGAGGGAAGGCTCCTACGAGCAGTACTTC.

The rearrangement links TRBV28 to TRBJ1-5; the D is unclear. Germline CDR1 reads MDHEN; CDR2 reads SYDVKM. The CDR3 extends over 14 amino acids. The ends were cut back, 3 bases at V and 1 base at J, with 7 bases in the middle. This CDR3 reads CASSFRGSNQPQHF. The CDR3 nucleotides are TGTGCCAGCAGTTTCCGGGGAAGCAATCAGCCCCAGCATTTT. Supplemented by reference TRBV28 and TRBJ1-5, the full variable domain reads DVKVTQSSRYLVKRTGEKVFLECVQDMDHENMFWYRQDPGLGLRLIYFSYDVKMKEKGDIPEGYSVSREKKERFSLILESASTNQTSMYLCASSFRGSNQPQHFGDGTRLSIL.

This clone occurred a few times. The CDR3 bases are TGTGCCAGCAGCTCTCGACAGGGTCAAGAGACCCAGTACTTC. Its protein is CASSSRQGQETQYF. The gene calls are TRBV7-6 and TRBJ2-5; TRBD1 aligns across 7 bases. The CDR3 extends over 14 amino acids. With 4 bases clipped from V and 2 bases from J, the junction kept 4 bases outside the gene matches. The germline V gene encodes CDR1 SGHVS and CDR2 FNYEAQ.

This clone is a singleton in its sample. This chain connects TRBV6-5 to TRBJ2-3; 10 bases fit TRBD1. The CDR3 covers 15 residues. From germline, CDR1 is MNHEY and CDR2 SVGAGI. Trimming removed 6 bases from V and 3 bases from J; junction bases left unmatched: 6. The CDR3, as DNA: TGTGCCAGCAGGTCGGGACAGGGGTCGACAGATACGCAGTATTTT. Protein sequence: CASRSGQGSTDTQYF.

The CDR3: CASSFPDFTLGYTF. The CDR3 DNA sequence: TGTGCCAGCAGTTTCCCGGACTTTACGCTTGGCTACACCTTC. The V call is TRBV28, the J call TRBJ1-2; D unresolved. The germline V gene has CDR1 MDHEN and CDR2 SYDVKM. V was cut by 3 bases and J by 7 bases, with 15 bases left in between. This CDR3 region has 14 residues.

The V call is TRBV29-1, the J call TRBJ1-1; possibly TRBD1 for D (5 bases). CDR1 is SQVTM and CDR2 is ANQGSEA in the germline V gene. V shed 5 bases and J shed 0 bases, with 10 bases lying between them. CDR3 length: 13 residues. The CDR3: CSVSGRMNTEAFF. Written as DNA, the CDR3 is TGCAGCGTTTCAGGGAGGATGAACACTGAAGCTTTCTTT. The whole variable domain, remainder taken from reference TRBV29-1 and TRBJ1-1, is SAVISQKPSRDICQRGTSLTIQCQVDSQVTMMFWYRQQPGQSLTLIATANQGSEATYESGFVIDKFPISRPNLTFSTLTVSNMSPEDSSIYLCSVSGRMNTEAFFGQGTRLTVV.

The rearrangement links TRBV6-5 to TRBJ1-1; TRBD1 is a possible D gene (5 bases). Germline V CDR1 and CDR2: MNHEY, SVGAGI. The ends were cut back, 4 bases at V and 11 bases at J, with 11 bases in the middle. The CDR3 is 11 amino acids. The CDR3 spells CASSLGGRAFF. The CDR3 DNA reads TGTGCCAGCAGTTTGGGGGGAAGGGCTTTCTTT.